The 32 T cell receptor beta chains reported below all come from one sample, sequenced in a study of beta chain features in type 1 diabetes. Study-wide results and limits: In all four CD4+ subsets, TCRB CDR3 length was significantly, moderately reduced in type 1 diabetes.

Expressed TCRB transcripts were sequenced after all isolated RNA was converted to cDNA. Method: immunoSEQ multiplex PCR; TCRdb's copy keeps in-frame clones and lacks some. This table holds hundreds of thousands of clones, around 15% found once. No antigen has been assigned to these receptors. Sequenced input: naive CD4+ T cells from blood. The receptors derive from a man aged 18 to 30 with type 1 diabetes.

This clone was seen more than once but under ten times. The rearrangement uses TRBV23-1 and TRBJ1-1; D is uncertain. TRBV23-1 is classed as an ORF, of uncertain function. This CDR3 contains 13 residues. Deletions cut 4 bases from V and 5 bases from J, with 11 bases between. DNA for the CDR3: TGCGCCAGCAGTCCTGGGTCGGGGACTGAAGCTTTCTTT. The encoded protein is CASSPGSGTEAFF.

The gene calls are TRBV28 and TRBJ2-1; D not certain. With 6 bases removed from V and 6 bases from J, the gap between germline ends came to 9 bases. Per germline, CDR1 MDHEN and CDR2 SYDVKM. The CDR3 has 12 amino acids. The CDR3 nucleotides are TGTGCCAGCAGCCCCTTTGGCAATGAGCAGTTCTTC. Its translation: CASSPFGNEQFF.

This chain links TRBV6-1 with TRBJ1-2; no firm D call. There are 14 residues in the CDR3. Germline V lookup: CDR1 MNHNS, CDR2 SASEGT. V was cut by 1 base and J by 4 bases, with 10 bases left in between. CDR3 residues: CASSEGPTGYGYTF. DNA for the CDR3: TGTGCCAGCAGTGAAGGACCTACGGGCTATGGCTACACCTTC.

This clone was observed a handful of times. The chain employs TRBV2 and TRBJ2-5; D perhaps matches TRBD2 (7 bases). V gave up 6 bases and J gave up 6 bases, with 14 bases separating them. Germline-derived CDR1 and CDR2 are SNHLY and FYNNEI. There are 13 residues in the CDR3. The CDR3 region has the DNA TGTGCCAGCAGCTCGGGGGGCGCGAAGACCCAGTACTTC. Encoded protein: CASSSGGAKTQYF.

CDR3 coding DNA: TGTGCCAGCCGGGTTAGCTCCTACGAGCAGTACTTC. Translating it yields CASRVSSYEQYF. This chain joins TRBV28 and TRBJ2-7; D is unclear. This CDR3 is built from 12 residues. The V end lost 8 bases, the J end lost 0 bases, and 8 bases lay between the germline ends. Germline assignment: CDR1 MDHEN and CDR2 SYDVKM.

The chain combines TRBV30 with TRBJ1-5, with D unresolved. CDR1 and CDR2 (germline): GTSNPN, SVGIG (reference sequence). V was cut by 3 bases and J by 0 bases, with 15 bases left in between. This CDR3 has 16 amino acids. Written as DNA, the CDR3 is TGTGCCTGGAGCAATTCCTGGATGGATAGCAATCAGCCCCAGCATTTT. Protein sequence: CAWSNSWMDSNQPQHF.

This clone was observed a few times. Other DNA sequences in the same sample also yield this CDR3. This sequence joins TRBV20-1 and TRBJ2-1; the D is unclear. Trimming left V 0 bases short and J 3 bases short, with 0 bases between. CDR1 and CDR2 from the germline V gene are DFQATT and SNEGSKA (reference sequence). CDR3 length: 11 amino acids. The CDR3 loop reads CSARDYNEQFF. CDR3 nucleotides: TGCAGTGCTAGAGACTACAATGAGCAGTTCTTC.

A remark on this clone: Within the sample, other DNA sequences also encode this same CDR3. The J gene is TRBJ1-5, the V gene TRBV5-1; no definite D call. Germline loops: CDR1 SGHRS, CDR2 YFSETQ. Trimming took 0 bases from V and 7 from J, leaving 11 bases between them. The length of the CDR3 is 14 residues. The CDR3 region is CASSLVAGEQPQHF. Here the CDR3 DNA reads TGCGCCAGCAGCTTGGTCGCAGGTGAACAGCCCCAGCATTTT.

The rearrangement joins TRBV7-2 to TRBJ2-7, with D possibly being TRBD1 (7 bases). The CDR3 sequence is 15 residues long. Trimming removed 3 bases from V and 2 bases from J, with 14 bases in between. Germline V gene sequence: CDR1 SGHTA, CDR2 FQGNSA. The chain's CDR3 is CASSFSRGVPYEQYF. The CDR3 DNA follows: TGTGCCAGCAGCTTTTCCAGGGGGGTTCCCTACGAGCAGTACTTC.

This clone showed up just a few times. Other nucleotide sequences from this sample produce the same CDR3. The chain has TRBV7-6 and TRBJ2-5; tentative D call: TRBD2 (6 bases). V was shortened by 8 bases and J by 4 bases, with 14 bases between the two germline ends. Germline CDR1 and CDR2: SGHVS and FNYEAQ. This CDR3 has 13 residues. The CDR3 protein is CASGVGRGETQYF. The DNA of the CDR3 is TGTGCCAGCGGGGTTGGGCGGGGAGAGACCCAGTACTTC.

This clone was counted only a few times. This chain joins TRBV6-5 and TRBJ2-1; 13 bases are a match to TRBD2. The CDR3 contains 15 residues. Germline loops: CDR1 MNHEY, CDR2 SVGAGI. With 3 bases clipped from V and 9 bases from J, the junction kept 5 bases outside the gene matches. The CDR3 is CASSYGTSGNSEQFF. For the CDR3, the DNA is TGTGCCAGCAGTTATGGGACTAGCGGGAACTCTGAGCAGTTCTTC.

This CDR3 reads CATVQSTSSYNEQFF. The CDR3 bases are TGTGCCACCGTACAGAGTACGAGCTCCTACAATGAGCAGTTCTTC. This chain connects TRBV10-3 to TRBJ2-1; D not resolved. This CDR3 contains 15 residues. The V end was cut by 10 bases, the J end by 0 bases, with 16 bases between. The germline CDR1 and CDR2 sequences are ENHRY and SYGVKD.

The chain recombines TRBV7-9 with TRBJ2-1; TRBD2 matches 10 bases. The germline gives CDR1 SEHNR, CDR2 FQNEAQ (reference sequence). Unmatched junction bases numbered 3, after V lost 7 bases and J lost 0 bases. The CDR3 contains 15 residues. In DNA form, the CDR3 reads TGTGCCAGCACCTCTAGCGGGAGCTCCTACAATGAGCAGTTCTTC. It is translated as CASTSSGSSYNEQFF.

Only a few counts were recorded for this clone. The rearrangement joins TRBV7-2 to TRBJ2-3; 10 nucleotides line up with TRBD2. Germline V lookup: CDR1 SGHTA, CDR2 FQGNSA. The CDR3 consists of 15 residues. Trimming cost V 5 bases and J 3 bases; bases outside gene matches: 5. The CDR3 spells CASSRTSGVTDTQYF. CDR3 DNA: TGTGCCAGCAGCCGAACTAGCGGGGTAACAGATACGCAGTATTTT.

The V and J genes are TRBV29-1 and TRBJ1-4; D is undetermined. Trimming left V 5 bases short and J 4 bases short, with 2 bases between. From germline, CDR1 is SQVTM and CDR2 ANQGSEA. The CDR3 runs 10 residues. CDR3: CSVCNEKLFF. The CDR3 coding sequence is TGCAGCGTTTGTAATGAAAAACTGTTTTTT.

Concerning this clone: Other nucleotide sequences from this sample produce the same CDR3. The CDR3 region has the DNA TGCGCCAGCAGCCAAGATAGGGGCAGGAACACTGAAGCTTTCTTT. Translating it yields CASSQDRGRNTEAFF. This chain joins TRBV4-1 and TRBJ1-1; D might be TRBD1 (5 bases). Per the germline V gene, CDR1 is MGHRA and CDR2 is YSYEKL. Trimming removed 0 bases at V and 1 base at J, with 9 bases between. The CDR3 totals 15 residues.

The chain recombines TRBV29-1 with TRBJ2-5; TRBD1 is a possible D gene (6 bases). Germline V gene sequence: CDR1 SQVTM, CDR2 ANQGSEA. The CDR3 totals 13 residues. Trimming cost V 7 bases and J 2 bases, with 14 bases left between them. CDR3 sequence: CSGFGQWQETQYF. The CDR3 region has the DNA TGCAGCGGATTCGGACAGTGGCAAGAGACCCAGTACTTC.

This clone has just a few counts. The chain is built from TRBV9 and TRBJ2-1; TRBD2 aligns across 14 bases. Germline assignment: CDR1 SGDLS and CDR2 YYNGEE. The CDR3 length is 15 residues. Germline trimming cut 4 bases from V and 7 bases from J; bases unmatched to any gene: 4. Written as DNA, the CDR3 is TGTGCCAGCAGCCCCTGGACTAGCGGGGGGAATGAGCAGTTCTTC. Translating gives CASSPWTSGGNEQFF.

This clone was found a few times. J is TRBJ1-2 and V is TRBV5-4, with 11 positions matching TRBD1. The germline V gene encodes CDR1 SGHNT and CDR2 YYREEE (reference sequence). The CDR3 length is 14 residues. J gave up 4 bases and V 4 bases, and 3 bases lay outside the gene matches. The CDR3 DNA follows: TGTGCCAGCAGCCGGGGACAGGGGGGCTATGGCTACACCTTC. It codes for CASSRGQGGYGYTF. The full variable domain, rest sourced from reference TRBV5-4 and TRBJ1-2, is ETGVTQSPTHLIKTRGQQVTLRCSSQSGHNTVSWYQQALGQGPQFIFQYYREEENGRGNFPPRFSGLQFPNYSSELNVNALELDDSALYLCASSRGQGGYGYTFGSGTRLTVV.

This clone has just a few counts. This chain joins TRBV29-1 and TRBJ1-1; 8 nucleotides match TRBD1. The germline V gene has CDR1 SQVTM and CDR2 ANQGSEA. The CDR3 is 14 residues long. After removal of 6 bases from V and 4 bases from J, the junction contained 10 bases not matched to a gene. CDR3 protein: CSVTPGGAGTEAFF. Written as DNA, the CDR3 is TGCAGCGTCACCCCAGGGGGCGCGGGCACTGAAGCTTTCTTT.

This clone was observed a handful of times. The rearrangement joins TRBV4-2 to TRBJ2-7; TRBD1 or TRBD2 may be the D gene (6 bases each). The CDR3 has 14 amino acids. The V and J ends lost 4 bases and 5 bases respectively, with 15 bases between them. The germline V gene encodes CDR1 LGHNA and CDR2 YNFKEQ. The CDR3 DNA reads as TGTGCCAGCAGCCCAAGGGGGGTCAGGGACGAGCAGTACTTC. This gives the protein CASSPRGVRDEQYF.

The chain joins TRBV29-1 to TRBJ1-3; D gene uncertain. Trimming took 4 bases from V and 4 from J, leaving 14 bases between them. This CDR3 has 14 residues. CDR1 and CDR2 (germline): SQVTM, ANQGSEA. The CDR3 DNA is TGCAGCGTTGTATCAGGCTCTGGAGGAAACACCATATATTTT. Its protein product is CSVVSGSGGNTIYF.

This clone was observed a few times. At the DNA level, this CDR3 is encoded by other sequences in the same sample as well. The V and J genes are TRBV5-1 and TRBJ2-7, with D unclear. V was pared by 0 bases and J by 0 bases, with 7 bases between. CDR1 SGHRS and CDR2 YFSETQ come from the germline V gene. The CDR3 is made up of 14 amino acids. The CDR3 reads CASSLGRSSYEQYF. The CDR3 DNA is TGCGCCAGCAGCTTGGGACGGAGCTCCTACGAGCAGTACTTC.

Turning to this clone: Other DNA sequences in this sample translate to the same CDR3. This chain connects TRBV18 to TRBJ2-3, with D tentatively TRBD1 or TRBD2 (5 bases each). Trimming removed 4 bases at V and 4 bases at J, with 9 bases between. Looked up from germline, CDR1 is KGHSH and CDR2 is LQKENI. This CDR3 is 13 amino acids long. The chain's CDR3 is CASSLRGADTQYF. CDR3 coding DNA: TGTGCCAGCTCACTGAGGGGTGCAGATACGCAGTATTTT.

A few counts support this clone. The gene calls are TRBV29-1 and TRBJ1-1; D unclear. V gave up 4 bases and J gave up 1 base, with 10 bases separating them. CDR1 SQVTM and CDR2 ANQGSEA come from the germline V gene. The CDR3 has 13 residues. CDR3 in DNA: TGCAGCGTTGTTCCCTACGGGAACACTGAAGCTTTCTTT. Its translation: CSVVPYGNTEAFF.

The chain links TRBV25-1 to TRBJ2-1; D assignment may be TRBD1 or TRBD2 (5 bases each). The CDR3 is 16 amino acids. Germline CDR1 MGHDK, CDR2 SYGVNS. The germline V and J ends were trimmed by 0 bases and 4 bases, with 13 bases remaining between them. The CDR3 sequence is CASSEYGAGTYNEQFF. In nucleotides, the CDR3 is TGTGCCAGCAGTGAATATGGGGCAGGGACGTACAATGAGCAGTTCTTC.

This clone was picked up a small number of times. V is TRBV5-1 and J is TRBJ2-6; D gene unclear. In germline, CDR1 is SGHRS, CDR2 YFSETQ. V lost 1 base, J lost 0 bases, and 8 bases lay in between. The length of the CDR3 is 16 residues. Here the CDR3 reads CASSLTEVSGANVLTF. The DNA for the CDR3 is TGCGCCAGCAGCTTGACGGAAGTCTCTGGGGCCAACGTCCTGACTTTC.

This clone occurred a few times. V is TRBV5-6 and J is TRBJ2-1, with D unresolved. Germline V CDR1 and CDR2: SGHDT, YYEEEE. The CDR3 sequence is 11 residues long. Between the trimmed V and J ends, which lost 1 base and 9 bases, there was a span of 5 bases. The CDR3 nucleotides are TGTGCCAGCAGCTTGCTGAGTGAGCAGTTCTTC. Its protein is CASSLLSEQFF.

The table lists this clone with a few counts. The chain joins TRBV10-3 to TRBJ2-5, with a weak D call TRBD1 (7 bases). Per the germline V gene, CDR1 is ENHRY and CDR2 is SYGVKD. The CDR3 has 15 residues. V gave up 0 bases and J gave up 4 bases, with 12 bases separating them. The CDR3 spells CAISESRQGGETQYF. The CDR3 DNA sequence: TGTGCCATCAGTGAGTCGCGGCAGGGGGGAGAGACCCAGTACTTC.

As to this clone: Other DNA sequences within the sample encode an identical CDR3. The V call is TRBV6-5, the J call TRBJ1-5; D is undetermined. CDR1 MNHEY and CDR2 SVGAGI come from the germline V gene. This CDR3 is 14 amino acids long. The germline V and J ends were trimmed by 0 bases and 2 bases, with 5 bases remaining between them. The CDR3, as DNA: TGTGCCAGCAGTTACTCTGAGGGCAATCAGCCCCAGCATTTT. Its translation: CASSYSEGNQPQHF.

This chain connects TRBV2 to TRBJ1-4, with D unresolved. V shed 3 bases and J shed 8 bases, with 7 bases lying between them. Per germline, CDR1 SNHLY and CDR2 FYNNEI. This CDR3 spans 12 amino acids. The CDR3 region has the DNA TGTGCCAGCAGTGATGGTGGGGAAAAACTGTTTTTT. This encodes CASSDGGEKLFF.

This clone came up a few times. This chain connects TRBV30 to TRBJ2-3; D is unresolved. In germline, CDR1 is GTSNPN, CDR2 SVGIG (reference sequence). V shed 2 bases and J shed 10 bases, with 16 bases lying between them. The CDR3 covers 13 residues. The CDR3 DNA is TGTGCCTGGAGTCCCTTGGGAAGGAGATCGCAGTATTTT. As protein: CAWSPLGRRSQYF.